This TCR beta chain was sequenced in a study of T cells after yellow fever vaccination. This clonotype was counted a few times. The antigen remains undetermined. The CDR3 consists of 12 residues. Germline V CDR1 and CDR2: LNHNV, YYDKDF (reference sequence). V lost 0 bases, J lost 3 bases, and 3 bases lay in between. Template switching by 5'RACE produced TCR cDNA, adding a universal primer site and UMIs. Via MiXCR, TCRdb re-called the 5' RACE reads, giving one row per CDR3 protein. The sample consists of about 300,000 distinct CDR3 sequences, around 7% of them appearing once. Study-wide results and limits: The secondary response peaked faster, at day 5 versus 15, but was weaker. Post-booster reappearance was seen for most primary-vaccination clones (around 97% CD4, around 90% CD8). Clonotypes appearing in both CD4 and CD8 compartments existed, and their share was small.

The chain is built from TRBV15 and TRBJ2-7; no clear D gene. The receptor's source is a man aged 18 to 30 who received the YFV17D yellow fever vaccine. This specimen was PBMCs, taken 35 to 50 days after the first yellow fever vaccination. This CDR3 reads CATSRDFYEQYV. CDR3 in DNA: TGTGCCACCAGCAGAGATTTCTACGAGCAGTACGTC.